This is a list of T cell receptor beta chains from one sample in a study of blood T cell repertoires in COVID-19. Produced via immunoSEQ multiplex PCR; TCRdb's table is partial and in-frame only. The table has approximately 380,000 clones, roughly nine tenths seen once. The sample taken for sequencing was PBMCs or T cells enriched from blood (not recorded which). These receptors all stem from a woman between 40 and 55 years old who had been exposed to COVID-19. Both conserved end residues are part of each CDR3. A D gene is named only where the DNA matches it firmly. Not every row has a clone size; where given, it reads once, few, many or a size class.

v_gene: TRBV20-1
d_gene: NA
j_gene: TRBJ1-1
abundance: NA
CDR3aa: CSASRSLEAFF
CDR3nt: TGCAGTGCTAGTAGGAGCCTTGAAGCTTTCTTT

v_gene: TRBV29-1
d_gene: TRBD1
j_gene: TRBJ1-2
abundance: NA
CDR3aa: CSVPAGGTGKYGYTF
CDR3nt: TGCAGCGTCCCAGCCGGCGGGACAGGGAAGTATGGCTACACCTTC

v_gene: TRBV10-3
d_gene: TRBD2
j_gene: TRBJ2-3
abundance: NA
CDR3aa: CATGLAGGQDTQYF
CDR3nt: TGTGCCACCGGACTAGCGGGGGGGCAGGATACGCAGTATTTT

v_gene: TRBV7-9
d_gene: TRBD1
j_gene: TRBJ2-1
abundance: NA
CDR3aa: CASSPGRGPDEQFF
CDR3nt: TGTGCCAGCAGCCCGGGCAGGGGGCCGGATGAGCAGTTCTTC

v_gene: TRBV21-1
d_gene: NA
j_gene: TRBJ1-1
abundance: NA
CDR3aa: CASSSPGTGRTTEAFF
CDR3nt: TGTGCCAGCAGCAGTCCCGGGACAGGGAGGACCACTGAAGCTTTCTTT

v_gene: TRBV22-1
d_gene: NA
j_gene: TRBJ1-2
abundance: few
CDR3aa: CPGSARGWPYGYTF
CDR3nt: TGTCCTGGGAGCGCTCGGGGATGGCCCTATGGCTACACCTTC

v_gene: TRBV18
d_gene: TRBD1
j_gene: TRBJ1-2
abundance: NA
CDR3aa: CASSPPGQSFVYGYTF
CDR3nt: TGTGCCAGCTCACCACCGGGACAGTCCTTTGTCTATGGCTACACCTTC

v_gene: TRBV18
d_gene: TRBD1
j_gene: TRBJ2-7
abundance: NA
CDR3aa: CASSRGTGAYEQYF
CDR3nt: TGTGCCAGCTCACGCGGGACAGGAGCCTACGAGCAGTACTTC

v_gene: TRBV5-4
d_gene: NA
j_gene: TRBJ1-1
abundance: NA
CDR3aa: CASMPPRGVLGEAFF
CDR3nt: TGTGCCAGCATGCCCCCCCGCGGGGTGTTGGGTGAAGCTTTCTTT

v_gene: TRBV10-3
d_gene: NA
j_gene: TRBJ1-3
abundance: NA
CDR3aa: CAISSLASGNTIYF
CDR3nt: TGTGCCATCAGTTCTCTAGCCTCTGGAAACACCATATATTTT

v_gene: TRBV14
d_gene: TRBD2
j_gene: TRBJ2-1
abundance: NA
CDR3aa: CASSPLAGGNEQFF
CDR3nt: TGTGCCAGCAGCCCCTTAGCGGGAGGCAATGAGCAGTTCTTC

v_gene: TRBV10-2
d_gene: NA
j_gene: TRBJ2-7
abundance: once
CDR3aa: CASMTIYEQYF
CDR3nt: TGCGCCAGCATGACAATCTACGAGCAGTACTTC

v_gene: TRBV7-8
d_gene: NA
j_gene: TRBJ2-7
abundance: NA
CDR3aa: CASSRGLNSYEQYF
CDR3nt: TGTGCCAGCAGCCGGGGACTGAACTCCTACGAGCAGTACTTC

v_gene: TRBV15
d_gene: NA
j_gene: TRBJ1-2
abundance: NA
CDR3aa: CATSRDRRDYGYTF
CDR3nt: TGTGCCACCAGCAGAGATCGCCGCGACTATGGCTACACCTTC

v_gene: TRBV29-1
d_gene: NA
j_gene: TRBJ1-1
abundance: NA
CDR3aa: CSVEGEGGYHNMNTEAFF
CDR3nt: TGCAGCGTTGAAGGTGAAGGAGGGTACCATAACATGAACACTGAAGCTTTCTTT

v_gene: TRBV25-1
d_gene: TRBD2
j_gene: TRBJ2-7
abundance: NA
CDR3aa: CASSDPGTSGSCWEQYF
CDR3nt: TGTGCCAGCAGTGATCCCGGGACTAGCGGGAGTTGTTGGGAGCAGTACTTC

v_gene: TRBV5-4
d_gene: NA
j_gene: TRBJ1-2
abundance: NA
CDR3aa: CASSAPPGQNYGYTF
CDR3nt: TGTGCCAGCAGCGCACCCCCGGGACAAAACTATGGCTACACCTTC